This T cell receptor beta chain was retrieved from a study of blood T cell repertoires in COVID-19 (TCRdb year 2020). Notes on the research overall: Collaborator samples came from the United States, Italy and Spain and covered acute and convalescent phases of COVID-19. The prospective study material was composed of cDNA or gDNA derived from T cells, B-cell-depleted T cells, or PBMCs. Subjects who had been exposed to COVID-19, were actively infected with it, or had recovered from it provided the deeply sampled blood TCRbeta repertoires that made up the dataset. The repertoires were released in a freely available public database meant as a resource for research on the immune response to SARS-CoV-2. Samples were obtained from the ongoing ImmuneRACE study (first 160 participants) and from 1,254 subjects provided by 6 global collaborators. Sample metadata almost always included a de-identified subject ID, COVID-19 status, age in years and sex. Where HLA class I and class II types were available, the types were taken from metadata supplied by the sample provider, not from assay-based typing.

With regard to this clone: No antigen is known for it. No base qualities exist here, and no much larger clone lies one base off it.

V loses 7 bases, J loses 6 bases, and the germline ends lie 19 bases apart. For CDR1 and CDR2, the germline V gene (reference sequence) lists MNHNY and SVGAGI. The CDR3 measures 15 amino acids from cysteine to phenylalanine. Only the CDR3 portion is preserved as DNA: 45 bases, with reading frame beginning at the first base. Each collaborating institution followed its own protocols to collect whole blood in K2EDTA tubes. For TCRbeta analysis, collaborators shipped samples in one of three forms: frozen whole blood, isolated PBMCs, or DNA extracted from either of those sample types. Results and caveats for the whole study, not just this receptor: The quantity of clinical and demographic metadata differed by source and by participant and was supplied without curation.

TCRbeta CDR3 regions were amplified from genomic DNA by means of the immunoSEQ Assay, a bias-controlled multiplex PCR. Concerning the study's data processing: Within the assay, amplification of reference gene primers was used to estimate how many nucleated cells each sample contained. Sequence reads were collapsed and filtered to measure the absolute abundance of every unique TCRbeta CDR3 rearrangement. For each sample, productive Simpson clonality was calculated by taking the square root of Simpson's diversity index across productive rearrangements. TCRdb took over this immuneACCESS table, retaining in-frame rearrangements with V and J assigned. Such tables are incomplete; in checked studies, under half of the missing clones stem from an unresolved V gene, and the remainder is unexplained. Clone size and the V and J calls come from that table; the DNA yielded D and trimming. The sample table lists 65,000 to 95,000 clones, approximately 90% of them with a count of one. The top ten clonotypes cover about 12% of the sample.

This TCR derives from a man in his sixties or seventies with active or convalescent COVID-19. Source material: peripheral blood. The V gene is TRBV6-6 and the J gene is TRBJ1-3; no D gene is confidently identified. The DNA reads TGTGCCAGCACCTTAAGGGAGGGCCGGGAAAACACCATATATTTT. This encodes CASTLREGRENTIYF.